Shown below are 18 T cell receptor beta chains from a single sample sequenced in a study of blood T cell repertoires in COVID-19. The table came from immunoSEQ multiplex PCR; TCRdb's copy has only in-frame clones and leaves some out. The data show roughly 160,000 clones, roughly four fifths seen once. The sequenced material came from peripheral blood. All receptors derive from a woman of 80 years or more with acute or convalescent COVID-19.

J is TRBJ1-1 and V is TRBV19; D is perhaps TRBD1 (5 bases). This CDR3 spans 12 amino acids. V lost 4 bases, J lost 6 bases, and 9 bases lay in between. CDR1 is LNHDA, CDR2 SQIVND, per germline (reference sequence). As DNA, the CDR3 is TGTGCCAGTAGTACAGGGCTCGCTGAAGCTTTCTTT. It is translated as CASSTGLAEAFF. Full variable domain (missing parts from reference TRBV19 and TRBJ1-1): DGGITQSPKYLFRKEGQNVTLSCEQNLNHDAMYWYRQDPGQGLRLIYYSQIVNDFQKGDIAEGYSVSREKKESFPLTVTSAQKNPTAFYLCASSTGLAEAFFGQGTRLTVV.

The chain is built from TRBV28 and TRBJ2-7; 10 bases are a match to TRBD1. V dropped 5 bases and J dropped 7; count of bases not matched to a gene: 8. The CDR3 is made up of 14 amino acids. In germline, CDR1 is MDHEN, CDR2 SYDVKM. The CDR3 loop reads CASSGGTGAWEQYF. The CDR3 DNA sequence: TGTGCCAGCAGTGGGGGGACAGGGGCATGGGAGCAGTACTTC. The full variable domain, completed using reference TRBV28 and TRBJ2-7, is DVKVTQSSRYLVKRTGEKVFLECVQDMDHENMFWYRQDPGLGLRLIYFSYDVKMKEKGDIPEGYSVSREKKERFSLILESASTNQTSMYLCASSGGTGAWEQYFGPGTRLTVT.

This chain joins TRBV20-1 and TRBJ2-7; D gene uncertain. The CDR3 sequence is 11 residues long. V dropped 2 bases and J dropped 5 bases, with 7 bases sitting between them. The germline CDR1 and CDR2 sequences are DFQATT and SNEGSKA (reference sequence). In nucleotides, the CDR3 is TGCAGTGCTAGACGCCTACACGAGCAGTACTTC. Translation gives CSARRLHEQYF.

This clone has just one count. The chain uses TRBV11-2 and TRBJ2-2; D unclear. CDR1 is SGHAT and CDR2 is FQNNGV in the germline V gene. Trimming removed 4 bases at V and 3 bases at J, with 12 bases between. There are 15 residues in the CDR3. CDR3 sequence (DNA): TGTGCCAGCAGCTATTCTTTGACACACACCGGGGAGCTGTTTTTT. Amino acid sequence: CASSYSLTHTGELFF.

The chain employs TRBV5-5 and TRBJ1-4; D might be TRBD1 (5 bases). Trimming shortened V by 0 bases and J by 2 bases, and 8 bases separated the two germline ends. The CDR3 is 15 residues long. The V gene's germline CDR1 is SGHKS and CDR2 YYEKEE (reference sequence). CDR3 nucleotides: TGTGCCAGCAGCTTGGGGCCAGGGACTAATGAAAAACTGTTTTTT. Its translation: CASSLGPGTNEKLFF.

The chain is built from TRBV29-1 and TRBJ2-2, with D possibly TRBD1 on 5 matching bases. Germline-derived CDR1 and CDR2 are SQVTM and ANQGSEA. The CDR3 loop spans 13 amino acids. The germline V and J ends were trimmed by 3 bases and 1 base, with 6 bases remaining between them. CDR3 amino acids: CSVDGQNTGELFF. Here the CDR3 DNA reads TGCAGCGTTGATGGACAGAACACCGGGGAGCTGTTTTTT.

V gene TRBV29-1 combines with J gene TRBJ2-3, with 11 nucleotides matching TRBD1. V lost 6 bases to trimming and J lost 9 bases; unmatched junction nucleotides: 8. CDR3 length: 13 residues. The germline CDR1 and CDR2 sequences are SQVTM and ANQGSEA. CDR3 amino acids: CSVGTGGRETQYF. The DNA for the CDR3 is TGCAGCGTAGGGACAGGGGGTAGGGAAACGCAGTATTTT.

V usage is TRBV29-1 and J usage is TRBJ2-7, with D possibly TRBD2 on 7 matching bases. Trimming pared 3 bases from V and 5 bases from J, leaving 14 bases between. This CDR3 has 13 residues. Germline values: CDR1 SQVTM, CDR2 ANQGSEA. Here the CDR3 DNA reads TGCAGCGTTGATCGGGGCGGGGGCGACGAGCAGTACTTC. As protein: CSVDRGGGDEQYF.

This chain connects TRBV3-1 (or the pseudogene TRBV3-2) to TRBJ2-2, with D possibly being TRBD1 (6 bases). The CDR3 has 16 amino acids. The germline V gene has CDR1 LGHDT and CDR2 YNNKEL (reference sequence). V was pared by 6 bases and J by 0 bases, with 14 bases between. This chain's CDR3 is CASSPPGAPNTGELFF. DNA for the CDR3: TGTGCCAGCAGTCCACCAGGGGCTCCGAACACCGGGGAGCTGTTTTTT.

This chain connects TRBV3-1 (or the pseudogene TRBV3-2) to TRBJ2-7; 8 nucleotides match TRBD1. V was pared by 2 bases and J by 2 bases, with 5 bases of the junction left unmatched. Germline-derived CDR1 and CDR2 are LGHDT and YNNKEL (reference sequence). CDR3 size: 15 residues. CDR3 sequence: CASSQSGTGPYEQYF. The CDR3 DNA reads TGTGCCAGCAGCCAATCCGGGACAGGACCCTACGAGCAGTACTTC.

This rearrangement joins TRBV5-1 to TRBJ2-3; D ambiguous. The V end was cut by 0 bases, the J end by 8 bases, with 13 bases between. CDR3 length: 14 amino acids. Germline-derived CDR1 and CDR2 are SGHRS and YFSETQ. The CDR3 reads CASSLGAVPGTQYF. In nucleotides, the CDR3 is TGCGCCAGCAGCTTGGGTGCGGTCCCTGGTACGCAGTATTTT.

The J gene is TRBJ2-7, the V gene TRBV9, with 10 positions matching TRBD2. Germline CDR1 and CDR2: SGDLS and YYNGEE. This CDR3 is 14 amino acids long. V was clipped by 3 bases and J by 2 bases; unmatched bases: 2. CDR3 coding DNA: TGTGCCAGCAGCGCCGGACTAGCGGCCTACGAGCAGTACTTC. Protein sequence: CASSAGLAAYEQYF.

This chain links TRBV5-8 with TRBJ2-7; perhaps TRBD2 as D (7 bases). Germline V gene data show CDR1 as SGHTS and CDR2 as YDEGEE. V lost 0 bases and J 5 bases, leaving 24 bases between the germline ends. There are 18 residues in the CDR3. The CDR3 nucleotides read TGTGCCAGCAGCTTGGGGAGGTTGCCGGGGGGCTCTCTGGACGAGCAGTACTTC. Its translation is CASSLGRLPGGSLDEQYF.

V is TRBV6-8 and J is TRBJ1-4; D is perhaps TRBD1 (5 bases). Germline assignment: CDR1 MNHGY and CDR2 SAAAGT. The ends were cut back, 6 bases at V and 3 bases at J, with 11 bases in the middle. The CDR3 is 14 residues long. The CDR3 loop is CASSRGTSNEKLFF. The CDR3 DNA sequence: TGTGCCAGCAGCCGGGGGACCTCTAATGAAAAACTGTTTTTT.

This clone showed up just once. The chain carries TRBV18 and TRBJ2-1; tentative D call: TRBD2 (5 bases). CDR3 size: 14 residues. Trimming left V 4 bases short and J 8 bases short, with 15 bases between. The V gene's germline CDR1 is KGHSH and CDR2 LQKENI. CDR3 sequence: CASSLRTEDDEQFF. The CDR3 nucleotides read TGTGCCAGCTCACTCCGGACGGAGGACGATGAGCAGTTCTTC.

The chain combines TRBV18 with TRBJ2-7; unclear D gene. The ends were cut back, 2 bases at V and 6 bases at J, with 14 bases in the middle. CDR3 size: 14 residues. Per the germline V gene, CDR1 is KGHSH and CDR2 is LQKENI. The CDR3 spells CASSPGTIPSEQYF. The CDR3 nucleotides are TGTGCCAGCTCACCAGGCACCATTCCTAGCGAGCAGTACTTC.

The gene calls are TRBV9 and TRBJ1-1; D call uncertain. Trimming left V 0 bases short and J 5 bases short, with 14 bases between. The germline gives CDR1 SGDLS, CDR2 YYNGEE. The CDR3 loop spans 15 amino acids. The CDR3 is CASSVAGTGATEAFF. CDR3 bases: TGTGCCAGCAGCGTAGCTGGCACCGGAGCGACTGAAGCTTTCTTT.

This clone showed up just once. The chain has TRBV6-5 and TRBJ2-3, with 7 bases that match TRBD1. In germline, CDR1 is MNHEY, CDR2 SVGAGI. The CDR3 consists of 15 residues. V shed 8 bases and J 0 bases; nucleotides not matched to a gene: 8. CDR3 bases: TGTGCCAGCCCCCTTAGACAGGGCAGCACAGATACGCAGTATTTT. Its protein is CASPLRQGSTDTQYF.